A single sample is the source of the 4 T cell receptor beta chains below, sequenced in a study of T cell clones after liver transplantation. Sequencing of dividing CFSE-low cells from the MLR defined alloreactive TCRbeta sequences. Assay: immunoSEQ multiplex PCR; the TCRdb copy retains only in-frame clones and omits some. In the table there are 1,000 to 1,500 clones, more than 30% of which are singletons. The antigens of these receptors remain unknown. Sequencing was performed on CD4+ T cells from cultured PBMCs. These TCRs come from a human patient who received a liver transplant. Some T cells may trace back to the graft donor.

The chain couples TRBV7-2 to TRBJ2-7; a weak D match, TRBD1 (6 bases). Germline V gene lookup returns CDR1 SGHTA and CDR2 FQGNSA. The CDR3 is 13 amino acids. V dropped 4 bases and J dropped 2 bases, with 9 bases sitting between them. The CDR3 reads CASSSDSPYEQYF. The CDR3 DNA follows: TGTGCCAGCAGCTCGGACAGCCCCTACGAGCAGTACTTC.

In its sample, this clone ranks as medium-sized. V gene TRBV6-5 combines with J gene TRBJ1-2; no definite D call. The V gene lost 4 bases and the J gene lost 3 bases, with 15 bases spanning the gap. Germline V gene lookup returns CDR1 MNHEY and CDR2 SVGAGI. The CDR3 has 15 residues. As DNA, the CDR3 is TGTGCCAGCAGTTTGACGACGGTCCGGGACTATGGCTACACCTTC. Translated, it gives CASSLTTVRDYGYTF.

This clone was recorded a few times. The genes are TRBV7-9 and TRBJ1-4; D may be TRBD1 (6 bases). There are 15 residues in the CDR3. The germline V gene encodes CDR1 SEHNR and CDR2 FQNEAQ (reference sequence). V gave up 5 bases and J gave up 8 bases, with 18 bases separating them. This CDR3 reads CASSPQQGTGEKLFF. The DNA for the CDR3 is TGTGCCAGCAGCCCTCAACAGGGTACTGGGGAAAAACTGTTTTTT.

This clone is labeled medium-sized. J is TRBJ2-3 and V is TRBV5-6, with D maybe TRBD2 (6 bases). The CDR3 has 12 residues. CDR1 is SGHDT, CDR2 YYEEEE, per germline. V gave up 0 bases and J gave up 9 bases, with 8 bases separating them. The CDR3 DNA sequence: TGTGCCAGCAGCTTGGAGGGGAGGACGCAGTATTTT. Amino acids: CASSLEGRTQYF. Full variable domain (remainder filled in from reference TRBV5-6 and TRBJ2-3): DAGVTQSPTHLIKTRGQQVTLRCSPKSGHDTVSWYQQALGQGPQFIFQYYEEEERQRGNFPDRFSGHQFPNYSSELNVNALLLGDSALYLCASSLEGRTQYFGPGTRLTVL.